The sequence of this T cell receptor (beta chain) was determined in a study of cytomegalovirus exposure and HLA in healthy donors. The PCR ran on 60 Vbeta and 13 Jbeta primers. In the study's own analysis: A later analysis tallied about 80 million unique TCR beta chains, approximately 10 million of them shared. Libraries were prepared by immunoSEQ multiplex PCR; TCRdb keeps only in-frame clonotypes and omits some of them. V and J calls and clone size are as listed in that table; D and trimming were resolved from the DNA. Among some 140,000 clones, approximately 87% were seen once, and the ten largest hold 1.5% to 1.7%. Study-wide points: The authors assumed roughly uniform sequencing depth across donors for presence/absence analyses.

There are a few counts of this clone. Antigen: not known. V was clipped by 6 bases and J by 5 bases; unmatched bases: 7. CDR3 size: 13 residues. The germline V gene encodes CDR1 SQVTM and CDR2 ANQGSEA. The sequenced material came from PBMCs. The chain combines TRBV29-1 with TRBJ1-5; 7 bases are shared with TRBD1. This receptor was taken from a man aged 35-49 years in good health and CMV-seronegative. CDR3 nucleotides: TGCAGCGTAGCCAAGGGGGCTGATCAGCCCCAGCATTTT. This gives the protein CSVAKGADQPQHF.